The rows below give T cell receptor beta chains drawn from one sample of a study. TCRdb reanalysed the 5' RACE reads using MiXCR and keeps one entry per CDR3 protein. The sample includes some 37,000 distinct CDR3 sequences, around 18% of them seen just once. The sample consisted of naive CD4+ T cells sorted from a lymph node. These TCRs come from a female donor with breast cancer. The CDR3 runs from the conserved cysteine through the conserved F or W. The order of the fields is J gene, V gene, clone size, D gene, CDR3 DNA, CDR3 protein. The D gene is left open where the match is weak. Clone size is given for some rows only: seen once, a few or many times, or a class if the clone is expanded.

J: TRBJ1-5
V: TRBV12-3/TRBV12-4
size: many
D: NA
DNA: TGTGCCAGCAGCCAACAGTCGCATAATCAGCCCCAGCATTTT
CDR3: CASSQQSHNQPQHF

J: TRBJ1-1
V: TRBV28
size: few
D: NA
DNA: TGTGCCAGCAACCAGGGGACGGGCACTGAAGCTTTCTTT
CDR3: CASNQGTGTEAFF

J: TRBJ2-3
V: TRBV6-2/TRBV6-3
size: few
D: NA
DNA: TGTGCCAGCAGTTACTCGGGAAGGATGACAGATACGCAGTATTTT
CDR3: CASSYSGRMTDTQYF

J: TRBJ2-3
V: TRBV4-2
size: NA
D: NA
DNA: TGTGCCAGCAGCCAAAAGGGGGGAACAGATACGCAGTATTTT
CDR3: CASSQKGGTDTQYF

J: TRBJ1-4
V: TRBV19
size: NA
D: NA
DNA: TGTGCCAGTAGTAAACAAGGACACGCTGACAATGAAAAACTGTTTTTT
CDR3: CASSKQGHADNEKLFF

J: TRBJ2-7
V: TRBV7-9
size: NA
D: NA
DNA: TGTGCCAGCAGCTTAGCCCCCCCAGGGGCAGGGGAGCAGTACTTC
CDR3: CASSLAPPGAGEQYF

J: TRBJ2-3
V: TRBV6-5
size: many
D: NA
DNA: TGTGCCAGCAGTTTGATAGAGGGGGGCCTCACAGATACGCAGTATTTT
CDR3: CASSLIEGGLTDTQYF

J: TRBJ1-3
V: TRBV6-5
size: many
D: NA
DNA: TGTGCCAGCAAGGACACCTCTGGAAACACCATATATTTT
CDR3: CASKDTSGNTIYF

J: TRBJ2-2
V: TRBV6-6
size: few
D: NA
DNA: TGTGCCAGCATGGCCCGCTACCTCGGGGTGTCCGGGGAGCTGTTTTTT
CDR3: CASMARYLGVSGELFF

J: TRBJ1-2
V: TRBV5-1
size: NA
D: NA
DNA: TGCGCCAGCAGCCCCGACAGTAACTATGGCAACACCTTC
CDR3: CASSPDSNYGNTF

J: TRBJ2-3
V: TRBV7-9
size: NA
D: NA
DNA: TGTGCCAGCAGCCCGGAGGGACCCCAAGTGGGGCATTTT
CDR3: CASSPEGPQVGHF

J: TRBJ2-7
V: TRBV5-1
size: many
D: TRBD2
DNA: TGCGCCAGCAGCTTGCGTAGCGGGAGCTCCTACGAGCAGTACTTC
CDR3: CASSLRSGSSYEQYF

J: TRBJ1-1
V: TRBV12-3/TRBV12-4
size: many
D: NA
DNA: TGTGCCAGCAGTTCGCCCCGGGACGGTAACACTGAAGCTTTCTTT
CDR3: CASSSPRDGNTEAFF

J: TRBJ1-2
V: TRBV6-5
size: few
D: TRBD1
DNA: TGTGCCAGCAGTTATTCAGGACAGGGTCTCTATGGCTACACCTTC
CDR3: CASSYSGQGLYGYTF

J: TRBJ2-7
V: TRBV5-1
size: many
D: NA
DNA: TGCGCCAGCAGCTTGGGTGGAGCAGGGAACTCCCACGAGCAGTACTTC
CDR3: CASSLGGAGNSHEQYF

J: TRBJ1-3
V: TRBV4-2
size: NA
D: NA
DNA: TGTGCCAGCAGCCAAGACAGGGCCTCTGGAAACACCATATATTTT
CDR3: CASSQDRASGNTIYF

J: TRBJ2-5
V: TRBV20-1
size: few
D: NA
DNA: TGCAGTGCTAGAGATTGGGCAGGGCAAGAGACCCAGTACTTC
CDR3: CSARDWAGQETQYF

J: TRBJ2-7
V: TRBV6-2/TRBV6-3
size: few
D: NA
DNA: TGTGCCAGCACCTCTAGACTGGAGCAGTACTTC
CDR3: CASTSRLEQYF

J: TRBJ1-2
V: TRBV6-5
size: few
D: TRBD1
DNA: TGTGCCAGCAAAGGACAGGGCGACTATGGCTACACCTTC
CDR3: CASKGQGDYGYTF

J: TRBJ2-7
V: TRBV6-5
size: NA
D: NA
DNA: TGTGTCAGCAGTCCCCCCGGGGCGGACGATCAGTACTTC
CDR3: CVSSPPGADDQYF

J: TRBJ2-7
V: TRBV15
size: medium-sized
D: NA
DNA: TGTGCCACCAGTATTAACCTGGACAGCCCTTACGAGCAGTACTTC
CDR3: CATSINLDSPYEQYF

J: TRBJ2-5
V: TRBV12-5
size: few
D: TRBD1
DNA: TGTGCTAGTGGTCTGGGACAGCGGGAGACCCAGTACTTC
CDR3: CASGLGQRETQYF

J: TRBJ2-7
V: TRBV24-1
size: many
D: NA
DNA: TGTGCCACCAGTGCCCGGGACAACTACGAGCAGTACTTC
CDR3: CATSARDNYEQYF

J: TRBJ2-1
V: TRBV4-1
size: NA
D: TRBD2
DNA: TGCGCCAGCAGCCTAGCGGGAGTTGAGCAGTTCTTC
CDR3: CASSLAGVEQFF

J: TRBJ2-5
V: TRBV9
size: NA
D: NA
DNA: TGTGCCAGCAGCGTGCCGGGGGGCTACCAAGAGACCCAGTACTTC
CDR3: CASSVPGGYQETQYF

J: TRBJ2-7
V: TRBV5-1
size: NA
D: TRBD1
DNA: TGCGCCAGCAGCTTGGTGTCGGACAGGCCGGTCTCCTACGAGCAGTACTTC
CDR3: CASSLVSDRPVSYEQYF

J: TRBJ2-1
V: TRBV11-2
size: few
D: TRBD2
DNA: TGTGCCAGCAGCTTACGGACTAGCGGAAGCTCCTACAATGAGCAGTTCTTC
CDR3: CASSLRTSGSSYNEQFF

J: TRBJ1-6
V: TRBV18
size: few
D: NA
DNA: TGTGCCAGCTCACCTGACACTGGTGGAGCTCATTCACCCCTCCACTTT
CDR3: CASSPDTGGAHSPLHF

J: TRBJ2-3
V: TRBV3-1
size: few
D: NA
DNA: TGTGCCAGCAGCCAAGATTTGGGCCTAACATGGGAAGATACGCAGTATTTT
CDR3: CASSQDLGLTWEDTQYF

J: TRBJ1-4
V: TRBV20-1
size: many
D: NA
DNA: TGCAGTGCTAGAGCCCATCCCCCCACAGGGACTAATGAAAAACTGTTTTTT
CDR3: CSARAHPPTGTNEKLFF

J: TRBJ2-7
V: TRBV5-5
size: NA
D: TRBD1
DNA: TGTGCCTGCAGCTTGAGACTGGTGGCAGGGGGCCACGAGCAGTACTTC
CDR3: CACSLRLVAGGHEQYF

J: TRBJ2-7
V: TRBV11-2
size: NA
D: NA
DNA: TGTGCCAGCAGCGTAGATCAAGTCAGTACCTACGAGCAGTACTTC
CDR3: CASSVDQVSTYEQYF

J: TRBJ2-5
V: TRBV6-5
size: many
D: TRBD2
DNA: TGTGCCAGCAGTTACCGCGGGGGGGGCAGGGAGACCCAGTACTTC
CDR3: CASSYRGGGRETQYF

J: TRBJ2-5
V: TRBV20-1
size: many
D: NA
DNA: TGCAGTGCTAGCGACTCCTCGGGGACCCAGTACTTC
CDR3: CSASDSSGTQYF

J: TRBJ2-2
V: TRBV29-1
size: many
D: NA
DNA: TGCAGCGTTGCGAATTGGCTGGACACCGGGGAGCTGTTTTTT
CDR3: CSVANWLDTGELFF